A single sample gave rise to the 23 T cell receptor beta chains below, sequenced in a study of cytomegalovirus exposure and HLA in healthy donors. The PCR ran on 60 Vbeta and 13 Jbeta primers. The method was immunoSEQ multiplex PCR; TCRdb's version includes in-frame clones alone and lacks a portion of them. The data contain about 190,000 clones, about four fifths of them seen just once; the ten biggest clones take up 1.5% to 2%. The sample comprised PBMCs. The receptors here all came from a man between 18 and 35 years old in good health and CMV-seronegative.

CDR3 sequence (DNA): TGCGCCAGCAGACAGGGGAACACTGAAGCTTTCTTT. Its translation is CASRQGNTEAFF. The chain couples TRBV4-3 to TRBJ1-1, with TRBD1 as a possible D gene (6 bases). This CDR3 region has 12 residues. Trimming left V 6 bases short and J 1 base short, with 6 bases between. From germline, CDR1 is LGHNA and CDR2 YSLEER.

This CDR3 is CASEGLTNTGELFF. The CDR3 region has the DNA TGTGCCAGCGAGGGACTCACGAACACCGGGGAGCTGTTTTTT. The chain couples TRBV28 to TRBJ2-2; D is perhaps TRBD2 (6 bases). V shed 8 bases and J shed 0 bases, with 10 bases lying between them. The germline V gene encodes CDR1 MDHEN and CDR2 SYDVKM. The CDR3 is 14 residues long.

For this clone: An end of the junction differs from the germline gene, which may be a read error. The gene calls are TRBV5-6 and TRBJ1-3; 10 bases are a match to TRBD1. The CDR3 has 17 amino acids. From germline, CDR1 is SGHDT and CDR2 YYEEEE. DNA for the CDR3: TGTGCCAGCAGCTCTCGACAGGGGGCCATCTTTAGAAACGCCATATATTTT. It is translated as CASSSRQGAIFRNAIYF.

The chain is built from TRBV9 and TRBJ2-7; no firm D call. The CDR3 spans 13 residues. The V end was cut by 0 bases, the J end by 0 bases, with 4 bases between. In germline, CDR1 is SGDLS, CDR2 YYNGEE. The CDR3 sequence is CASSVESSYEQYF. The CDR3 DNA is TGTGCCAGCAGCGTAGAGAGCTCCTACGAGCAGTACTTC.

The chain carries TRBV28 and TRBJ2-1; TRBD2 aligns across 11 bases. This CDR3 has 15 residues. Germline assignment: CDR1 MDHEN and CDR2 SYDVKM. The V gene end was trimmed by 2 bases and the J gene end by 15 bases; junction bases not matched to a gene: 12. The CDR3 nucleotides are TGTGCCAGCAGTTTAGGGGCACCGGGACTAGCGGAGGGGTTCTTC. It is translated as CASSLGAPGLAEGFF.

This chain uses TRBV7-2 with TRBJ2-5; weak D call: TRBD1 (5 bases). V lost 5 bases to trimming and J lost 7 bases, with 17 bases between them. Germline V lookup: CDR1 SGHTA, CDR2 FQGNSA. The CDR3 extends over 14 amino acids. This CDR3 is CASSPEGVPGTQYF. In nucleotides, the CDR3 is TGTGCCAGCAGCCCAGAAGGGGTTCCTGGGACCCAGTACTTC.

V gene TRBV6-5 combines with J gene TRBJ2-7; D possibly corresponds to TRBD1 (6 bases). V was trimmed by 2 bases and J by 3 bases, leaving 17 bases between them. CDR1 is MNHEY, CDR2 SVGAGI, per germline. This CDR3 is 16 amino acids long. CDR3 nucleotides: TGTGCCAGCAGTTACGGTGCAGGGGCTGTCGTCTACGAGCAGTACTTC. It encodes CASSYGAGAVVYEQYF.

This clone was seen a single time. V is TRBV6-5 and J is TRBJ2-3; 7 nucleotides align to TRBD2. CDR3 length: 15 amino acids. The germline V gene has CDR1 MNHEY and CDR2 SVGAGI. V was pared by 2 bases and J by 6 bases, with 8 bases of the junction left unmatched. CDR3: CASSYLPAGRDTQYF. The CDR3 DNA reads as TGTGCCAGCAGTTACCTACCAGCGGGGAGGGATACGCAGTATTTT.

The chain employs TRBV7-2 and TRBJ2-7, with TRBD1 identical over 8 bases. Germline V CDR1 and CDR2: SGHTA, FQGNSA. CDR3 size: 15 residues. J gave up 1 base and V 5 bases, and 7 bases lay outside the gene matches. CDR3 residues: CASSQGQVPSYEQYF. CDR3 sequence (DNA): TGTGCCAGCAGCCAGGGACAGGTACCTTCCTACGAGCAGTACTTC.

This chain uses TRBV2 with TRBJ2-7; 7 bases fit TRBD1. V trimming: 4 bases; J trimming: 6 bases; junction bases outside the gene matches: 9. The CDR3 spans 14 residues. CDR1 and CDR2 from the germline V gene are SNHLY and FYNNEI. The CDR3 spells CASSVQGSGGEQYF. The CDR3 bases are TGTGCCAGCAGTGTACAGGGGAGTGGGGGCGAGCAGTACTTC.

This sequence joins TRBV28 and TRBJ2-1; D perhaps matches TRBD2 (5 bases). Trimming cost V 3 bases and J 7 bases, with 16 bases left between them. Germline CDR1 MDHEN, CDR2 SYDVKM. The CDR3 length is 15 residues. This CDR3 reads CASSLASGERNEQFF. The DNA of the CDR3 is TGTGCCAGCAGTTTGGCCAGCGGAGAGAGGAATGAGCAGTTCTTC.

The chain links TRBV7-3 to TRBJ2-2, with 9 bases identical to TRBD2. The CDR3 spans 14 residues. Germline CDR1 and CDR2: SGHTA and FQGTGA. V was clipped by 7 bases and J by 6 bases; unmatched bases: 6. The CDR3 bases are TGTGCCAGCACCCCCGCGGGGGGGTCCGGGGAGCTGTTTTTT. Translated, it gives CASTPAGGSGELFF.

The rearrangement joins TRBV27 to TRBJ2-5; D might be TRBD1 (6 bases). Germline lookup yields CDR1 MNHEY and CDR2 SMNVEV (reference sequence). The V end lost 4 bases, the J end lost 5 bases, and 20 bases lay between the germline ends. The CDR3 loop spans 16 amino acids. The CDR3 DNA reads TGTGCCAGCAGTTGGCGTGCAGGGGATCCCCCCGAGACCCAGTACTTC. Protein product: CASSWRAGDPPETQYF.

The chain recombines TRBV7-3 with TRBJ2-1; TRBD2 aligns across 10 bases. Germline trimming cut 1 base from V and 4 bases from J; bases unmatched to any gene: 7. The germline V gene has CDR1 SGHTA and CDR2 FQGTGA. This CDR3 spans 17 amino acids. CDR3 protein: CASSLNQAGGPYNEQFF. The CDR3 DNA is TGTGCCAGCAGCTTAAACCAAGCGGGAGGGCCTTACAATGAGCAGTTCTTC.

V usage is TRBV28 and J usage is TRBJ2-5, with 7 bases that match TRBD1. Gene TRBJ2-7 matches the end of the DNA better, so the J call may be wrong. The germline V gene has CDR1 MDHEN and CDR2 SYDVKM. The CDR3 has 14 residues. Here the CDR3 reads CASSGQAGSYEQYF. As DNA, the CDR3 is TGTGCCAGCAGTGGACAGGCGGGTTCCTACGAGCAGTACTTC.

The chain carries TRBV4-1 and TRBJ2-7; maybe TRBD2 (5 bases). This CDR3 has 15 amino acids. In germline, CDR1 is MGHRA, CDR2 YSYEKL. Trimming cost V 0 bases and J 1 base, with 10 bases left between them. CDR3 loop: CASSQELAASYEQYF. DNA of the CDR3: TGCGCCAGCAGCCAAGAGCTAGCCGCATCCTACGAGCAGTACTTC.

In this sample, this clone turned up once. The chain couples TRBV2 to TRBJ2-7; maybe TRBD2 (7 bases). The CDR3 sequence is 14 residues long. The V and J ends lost 7 bases and 5 bases respectively, with 18 bases between them. Germline-derived CDR1 and CDR2 are SNHLY and FYNNEI. CDR3 sequence: CASTGGRGGNEQYF. The CDR3 DNA reads as TGTGCCAGCACCGGGGGGAGGGGGGGTAACGAGCAGTACTTC.

This chain joins TRBV5-1 and TRBJ2-5; 9 bases align to TRBD1. CDR1 and CDR2 (germline): SGHRS, YFSETQ. The V gene end was trimmed by 4 bases and the J gene end by 4 bases; junction bases not matched to a gene: 5. The CDR3 is 14 residues long. Here the CDR3 reads CASSMGQGTETQYF. The CDR3 DNA reads as TGCGCCAGCAGCATGGGACAGGGAACAGAGACCCAGTACTTC.

V is TRBV19 and J is TRBJ2-2, with D unclear. Germline CDR1 and CDR2: LNHDA and SQIVND (reference sequence). This CDR3 spans 14 amino acids. Trimming pared 4 bases from V and 5 bases from J, leaving 11 bases between. DNA for the CDR3: TGTGCCAGTAGTACAGGCCCGAGTACCGGGGAGCTGTTTTTT. This gives the protein CASSTGPSTGELFF.

The sample holds a few counts of this clone. The J gene is TRBJ2-3, the V gene TRBV9, with D tentatively TRBD2 (6 bases). Germline assignment: CDR1 SGDLS and CDR2 YYNGEE. Trimming cost V 0 bases and J 5 bases, with 13 bases left between them. The CDR3 totals 15 residues. The DNA for the CDR3 is TGTGCCAGCAGCGTAGAAGGAACTAGCCGAGATACGCAGTATTTT. Its translation: CASSVEGTSRDTQYF.

About this clone itself: The germline gene is not matched at one end of the junction; a read error may be the cause. V usage is TRBV7-7 and J usage is TRBJ2-3; 10 bases are a match to TRBD1. The CDR3 runs 15 residues. CDR1 is SSHAT, CDR2 FNYEAQ, per germline (reference sequence). CDR3 DNA: TGTGCTAGCAGCTTAGGGACAGGGGAGACAGATACGCAGTATTTT. This codes for CASSLGTGETDTQYF.

This chain links TRBV7-9 with TRBJ1-1; D not resolved. The CDR3 runs 13 residues. Trimming shortened V by 6 bases and J by 5 bases, and 13 bases separated the two germline ends. Germline V gene data show CDR1 as SEHNR and CDR2 as FQNEAQ (reference sequence). The CDR3 protein is CASSIGRRTEAFF. The CDR3 nucleotides read TGTGCCAGCAGTATAGGGAGGCGGACTGAAGCTTTCTTT.

The chain is built from TRBV6-6 and TRBJ1-2; possible D gene TRBD1, 5 bases. The germline V gene has CDR1 MNHNY and CDR2 SVGAGI (reference sequence). The V end was cut by 5 bases, the J end by 0 bases, with 13 bases between. The CDR3 is 15 residues long. CDR3 in amino acids: CASSDAGGPNYGYTF. Here the CDR3 DNA reads TGTGCCAGCAGTGATGCCGGGGGACCTAACTATGGCTACACCTTC.